These T cell receptor beta chains were read from a single sample in a study of T cell responses to AZD1222 COVID-19 vaccine. The protocol was immunoSEQ multiplex PCR, while the TCRdb copy is restricted to in-frame clones and leaves out a portion. The sample lists some 88,000 clones, 92% occurring once. The input for sequencing was peripheral blood, taken on day 0 of AZD1222 vaccination. All receptors derive from an adult in good health. Both conserved end residues are part of each CDR3. A D gene is named only where the DNA matches it firmly. Some rows mark clone size as missing; the rest say once, few, many or name a class of expanded clone.

CDR3 DNA: TGTGCCAGCAGACGAGATTCTAACTATGGCTACACCTTC
CDR3 protein: CASRRDSNYGYTF
J gene: TRBJ1-2
D gene: NA
clone size: NA
CDR3 length: 13
V gene: TRBV6-5

CDR3 DNA: TGTGCCATCGGGGCGCAGGGGGCCGACTCCGGGGAGCTGTTTTTT
CDR3 protein: CAIGAQGADSGELFF
J gene: TRBJ2-2
D gene: TRBD1
clone size: few
CDR3 length: 15
V gene: TRBV10-3

CDR3 DNA: TGTGCCAGCAGTGGGGCAAACCGAGACTACCAAGAGACCCAGTACTTC
CDR3 protein: CASSGANRDYQETQYF
J gene: TRBJ2-5
D gene: NA
clone size: NA
CDR3 length: 16
V gene: TRBV27

CDR3 DNA: TGTGCCAGCAGTTTAGGATTCGCGGGAGGGGCAGATACGCAGTATTTT
CDR3 protein: CASSLGFAGGADTQYF
J gene: TRBJ2-3
D gene: TRBD2
clone size: NA
CDR3 length: 16
V gene: TRBV28

CDR3 DNA: TGTGCCAGCAGCTTAGCCCCAGGCAATCAGCCCCAGCATTTT
CDR3 protein: CASSLAPGNQPQHF
J gene: TRBJ1-5
D gene: NA
clone size: NA
CDR3 length: 14
V gene: TRBV7-8

CDR3 DNA: TGTGCCAGCGGAGGACGGGGTGGTGACATACATTTT
CDR3 protein: CASGGRGGDIHF
J gene: TRBJ1-5
D gene: NA
clone size: NA
CDR3 length: 12
V gene: TRBV2

CDR3 DNA: TGTGCCAGCAGCCAATCTGGACGGGGGAGAGTGCGATGGGAGACCCAGTACTTC
CDR3 protein: CASSQSGRGRVRWETQYF
J gene: TRBJ2-5
D gene: NA
clone size: once
CDR3 length: 18
V gene: TRBV4-2

CDR3 DNA: TGTGCCAGCAGCTCCCCACAAAAAGCGGCTAGCACAGATACGCAGTATTTT
CDR3 protein: CASSSPQKAASTDTQYF
J gene: TRBJ2-3
D gene: NA
clone size: NA
CDR3 length: 17
V gene: TRBV11-2

CDR3 DNA: TGTGCCAGCACAGGACCCCCTAATGAAAAACTGTTTTTT
CDR3 protein: CASTGPPNEKLFF
J gene: TRBJ1-4
D gene: NA
clone size: NA
CDR3 length: 13
V gene: TRBV28

CDR3 DNA: TGTGCCAGCAGTGAGTATTGGACAGGGGTTGGCTACACCTTC
CDR3 protein: CASSEYWTGVGYTF
J gene: TRBJ1-2
D gene: TRBD1
clone size: few
CDR3 length: 14
V gene: TRBV6-4

CDR3 DNA: TGTGCCAGTAGCAGCGGCTCTCAGCCCCAGCATTTT
CDR3 protein: CASSSGSQPQHF
J gene: TRBJ1-5
D gene: NA
clone size: once
CDR3 length: 12
V gene: TRBV19

CDR3 DNA: TGTGCCAGCAGCGTAGCGGGCAGGTCTGTGACTAGCGGGAGTCAATCCTACAATGAGCAGTTCTTC
CDR3 protein: CASSVAGRSVTSGSQSYNEQFF
J gene: TRBJ2-1
D gene: TRBD2
clone size: NA
CDR3 length: 22
V gene: TRBV9

CDR3 DNA: TGTGCCAGTAGTATAAGGTCAGGGGCGAAAGGGGAGCTGTTTTTT
CDR3 protein: CASSIRSGAKGELFF
J gene: TRBJ2-2
D gene: NA
clone size: NA
CDR3 length: 15
V gene: TRBV19

CDR3 DNA: TGTGCCAGTAGTATTTCTGGGAGCCCAGATACGCAGTATTTT
CDR3 protein: CASSISGSPDTQYF
J gene: TRBJ2-3
D gene: NA
clone size: NA
CDR3 length: 14
V gene: TRBV19

CDR3 DNA: TGTGCCAGCAGCCCAACCGGGGCTAGCTGGCAAGAGACCCAGTACTTC
CDR3 protein: CASSPTGASWQETQYF
J gene: TRBJ2-5
D gene: NA
clone size: NA
CDR3 length: 16
V gene: TRBV3-1/TRBV3-2

CDR3 DNA: TGCAGTGCTAGTGACCCTGGGTCTGGAAACACCATATATTTT
CDR3 protein: CSASDPGSGNTIYF
J gene: TRBJ1-3
D gene: NA
clone size: NA
CDR3 length: 14
V gene: TRBV20-1

CDR3 DNA: TGTGCCAGCAGTTTGCCGGGACGGCGGAATGAAAAACTGTTTTTT
CDR3 protein: CASSLPGRRNEKLFF
J gene: TRBJ1-4
D gene: NA
clone size: NA
CDR3 length: 15
V gene: TRBV6-6

CDR3 DNA: TGTGCCAGCAGTCCGACGCGGGGGCACACAGATACGCAGTATTTT
CDR3 protein: CASSPTRGHTDTQYF
J gene: TRBJ2-3
D gene: NA
clone size: once
CDR3 length: 15
V gene: TRBV28

CDR3 DNA: TGTGCCAGCAGTTCGGACACAGGGTTAAATCAGCCCCAGCATTTT
CDR3 protein: CASSSDTGLNQPQHF
J gene: TRBJ1-5
D gene: NA
clone size: NA
CDR3 length: 15
V gene: TRBV28

CDR3 DNA: TGTGCCAGCAGTTACTCCGGGAAGATCCCCACAGATACGCAGTATTTT
CDR3 protein: CASSYSGKIPTDTQYF
J gene: TRBJ2-3
D gene: NA
clone size: NA
CDR3 length: 16
V gene: TRBV6-5

CDR3 DNA: TGTGCCAGCAGGGCGGAACGTAACACTGAAGCTTTCTTT
CDR3 protein: CASRAERNTEAFF
J gene: TRBJ1-1
D gene: NA
clone size: NA
CDR3 length: 13
V gene: TRBV2

CDR3 DNA: TGTGCCAGCAGCCAAGTGGCGGGCGGGGGCACTGAAGCTTTCTTT
CDR3 protein: CASSQVAGGGTEAFF
J gene: TRBJ1-1
D gene: NA
clone size: NA
CDR3 length: 15
V gene: TRBV14

CDR3 DNA: TGTGCCCGAAACTGTACCCAGTACTTC
CDR3 protein: CARNCTQYF
J gene: TRBJ2-5
D gene: NA
clone size: NA
CDR3 length: 9
V gene: TRBV19

CDR3 DNA: TGTGCCAGCAAGGGGGGCACCGGGGAGCTGTTTTTT
CDR3 protein: CASKGGTGELFF
J gene: TRBJ2-2
D gene: NA
clone size: NA
CDR3 length: 12
V gene: TRBV9